The 15 T cell receptor beta chains below all came from one sample that was sequenced in a study of blood T cells in healthy people across ages (dated by TCRdb to 2014 to 2015). The library was prepared using 5' RACE. The sequencer listed for this sample is Illumina HiSeq 2500. A second PCR of roughly 7 to 12 cycles was run with a J-beta primer mix and a sample-barcoded 5' primer. In-frame beta chains were kept once TCRdb had trimmed the public reads at Q25 with fastp and called clones with MiXCR. Every CDR3 protein is listed once, alongside the most common genes and DNA of its rows. The sample contains 270,000 or so distinct CDR3 sequences, roughly 29% of them found a single time. Around 29% of the sample rests with the top ten. Sequencing was done on a sample of blood. These receptors were obtained from a woman in her 70s in good health.

With regard to this clonotype: A read error is likely, as this CDR3 ends without the conserved phenylalanine or tryptophan. The genes are TRBV7-2 and TRBJ2-3; TRBD2 aligns across 11 bases. The CDR3 is made up of 18 amino acids. J gave up 3 bases and V 1 base, and 9 bases lay outside the gene matches. Looked up from germline, CDR1 is SGHTA and CDR2 is FQGNSA. The CDR3 region has the DNA TGTGCCAGCAGCTTAGAGGTACTAGCGGGAGTTGCTACAGATACGCAGTATCTT. It yields the protein CASSLEVLAGVATDTQYL.

The J gene is TRBJ1-5, the V gene TRBV20-1, with D perhaps TRBD1 (6 bases). This CDR3 has 15 residues. CDR1 is DFQATT, CDR2 SNEGSKA, per germline (reference sequence). V lost 3 bases, J lost 3 bases, and 15 bases lay in between. DNA of the CDR3: TGCAGTGCTAGGCAAACAGGGCGGATCAATCAGCCCCAGCATTTT. The encoded protein is CSARQTGRINQPQHF.

The chain links TRBV7-3 to TRBJ2-1; 8 bases are shared with TRBD1. The DNA end lines up better with TRBJ2-5; the J call may be wrong. This CDR3 is built from 13 residues. Germline V lookup: CDR1 SGHTA, CDR2 FQGTGA. The CDR3 here is CASGQGRGETQYF. The CDR3 DNA is TGTGCCAGCGGACAGGGTCGCGGGGAGACCCAGTACTTC.

This clonotype was detected only a few times. At one boundary the junction diverges from the germline segment, which might be a read error. Here the CDR3 reads CASTSSGERYF. In DNA, the CDR3 is TGTGCCAGCACCTCTTCTGGGGAGCGGTACTTC. The gene calls are TRBV27 and TRBJ2-7; D possibly corresponds to TRBD2 (5 bases). The CDR3 is made up of 11 amino acids. CDR1 is MNHEY and CDR2 is SMNVEV in the germline V gene (reference sequence).

This clonotype has just a few counts. The chain is built from TRBV5-1 and TRBJ1-1; D unclear. Germline lookup yields CDR1 SGHRS and CDR2 YFSETQ. The CDR3 contains 16 residues. V was pared by 4 bases and J by 5 bases, with 21 bases between. This CDR3 is CASSPRAGVERTEAFF. DNA of the CDR3: TGCGCCAGCAGCCCGCGGGCGGGCGTCGAAAGGACTGAAGCTTTCTTT.

This clonotype was observed a handful of times. J is TRBJ2-5 and V is TRBV7-9; 9 nucleotides agree with TRBD2. TRBJ2-1 matches the DNA end more closely, so the J call is doubtful. This CDR3 contains 18 residues. Per germline, CDR1 SEHNR and CDR2 FQNEAQ (reference sequence). The CDR3 sequence is CASSPSRGGRAVHNEQFF. CDR3 nucleotides: TGTGCCAGCAGCCCCAGTCGTGGCGGGAGGGCCGTCCACAATGAGCAGTTCTTC.

This chain uses TRBV7-9 with TRBJ2-7; D is ambiguous. This CDR3 has 12 amino acids. The germline V gene has CDR1 SEHNR and CDR2 FQNEAQ (reference sequence). V was trimmed by 5 bases and J by 5 bases, leaving 10 bases between them. CDR3 nucleotides: TGTGCCAGCAGCCGTGGTAGTGACGAGCAGTACTTC. Its protein is CASSRGSDEQYF.

This clonotype was seen more than once but under ten times. A read error is possible here, since a much larger clone lies one base away. The chain carries TRBV14 and TRBJ1-2; 7 nucleotides align to TRBD1. CDR3 length equals 14 residues. Germline-derived CDR1 and CDR2 are SGHDN and FVKESK. Written as DNA, the CDR3 is TGTGCCAGCAGCCCTGGACAGGTTCGGCGGGGCTACCCCTTC. Encoded protein: CASSPGQVRRGYPF.

The chain uses TRBV7-2 and TRBJ2-1, with a weak D call TRBD1 (5 bases). The germline V gene encodes CDR1 SGHTA and CDR2 FQGNSA. The CDR3 runs 16 residues. The V end was cut by 5 bases, the J end by 0 bases, with 14 bases between. The CDR3 protein is CASSKRQITSYNEQFF. In nucleotides, the CDR3 is TGTGCCAGCAGCAAAAGACAGATTACCTCCTACAATGAGCAGTTCTTC.

This clonotype was detected only a few times. The chain combines TRBV18 with TRBJ2-2, with a tentative D call TRBD1 (6 bases). There are 16 residues in the CDR3. Trimming removed 4 bases from V and 7 bases from J, with 19 bases in between. The germline gives CDR1 KGHSH, CDR2 LQKENI. Written as DNA, the CDR3 is TGTGCCAGCTCACAATACAGGGCCGGGATCGGCGGGGAGCTGTTTTTT. Translation: CASSQYRAGIGGELFF.

The chain is built from TRBV15 and TRBJ2-1; D may be TRBD2 (6 bases). V was trimmed by 5 bases and J by 6 bases, leaving 14 bases between them. From germline, CDR1 is LNHNV and CDR2 YYDKDF (reference sequence). The CDR3 is 14 residues long. CDR3 sequence: CATSGPGEPNEQFF. CDR3 nucleotide sequence: TGTGCCACCAGCGGACCGGGGGAACCCAATGAGCAGTTCTTC. The variable domain in full, completed from reference TRBV15 and TRBJ2-1, reads DAMVIQNPRYQVTQFGKPVTLSCSQTLNHNVMYWYQQKSSQAPKLLFHYYDKDFNNEADTPDNFQSRRPNTSFCFLDIRSPGLGDTAMYLCATSGPGEPNEQFFGPGTRLTVL.

This chain links TRBV7-9 with TRBJ2-2; D possibly corresponds to TRBD2 (6 bases). Germline assignment: CDR1 SEHNR and CDR2 FQNEAQ (reference sequence). There are 14 residues in the CDR3. V lost 1 base, J lost 6 bases, and 9 bases lay in between. The CDR3: CASSLGLDAGELFF. CDR3 nucleotides: TGTGCCAGCAGCTTAGGACTAGACGCCGGGGAGCTGTTTTTT.

This clonotype has only a few counts. The J gene is TRBJ2-3, the V gene TRBV15; no reliable D call. V lost 0 bases to trimming and J lost 3 bases, with 1 base between them. Germline V CDR1 and CDR2: LNHNV, YYDKDF (reference sequence). The CDR3 sequence is 12 residues long. The chain's CDR3 is CATSRDTDTQYF. The CDR3 bases are TGTGCCACCAGCAGAGATACAGATACGCAGTATTTT.

The chain carries TRBV4-1 and TRBJ2-1, with D hard to call. The ends were cut back, 0 bases at V and 7 bases at J, with 7 bases in the middle. This CDR3 has 13 residues. Germline V CDR1 and CDR2: MGHRA, YSYEKL. CDR3 amino acids: CASSQDLGNEQFF. The CDR3 DNA sequence: TGCGCCAGCAGCCAAGATCTGGGGAATGAGCAGTTCTTC.

This clonotype was seen a handful of times. The chain recombines TRBV5-1 with TRBJ1-1; the match to TRBD1 covers 8 bases. The CDR3 contains 16 residues. Germline-derived CDR1 and CDR2 are SGHRS and YFSETQ. V lost 1 base and J lost 4; bases outside the gene matches: 9. CDR3 sequence: CASSLTGGGVGTEAFF. The CDR3 DNA is TGCGCCAGCAGCTTGACAGGGGGAGGTGTGGGCACTGAAGCTTTCTTT. The variable domain in full, completed from reference TRBV5-1 and TRBJ1-1, reads KAGVTQTPRYLIKTRGQQVTLSCSPISGHRSVSWYQQTPGQGLQFLFEYFSETQRNKGNFPGRFSGRQFSNSRSEMNVSTLELGDSALYLCASSLTGGGVGTEAFFGQGTRLTVV.